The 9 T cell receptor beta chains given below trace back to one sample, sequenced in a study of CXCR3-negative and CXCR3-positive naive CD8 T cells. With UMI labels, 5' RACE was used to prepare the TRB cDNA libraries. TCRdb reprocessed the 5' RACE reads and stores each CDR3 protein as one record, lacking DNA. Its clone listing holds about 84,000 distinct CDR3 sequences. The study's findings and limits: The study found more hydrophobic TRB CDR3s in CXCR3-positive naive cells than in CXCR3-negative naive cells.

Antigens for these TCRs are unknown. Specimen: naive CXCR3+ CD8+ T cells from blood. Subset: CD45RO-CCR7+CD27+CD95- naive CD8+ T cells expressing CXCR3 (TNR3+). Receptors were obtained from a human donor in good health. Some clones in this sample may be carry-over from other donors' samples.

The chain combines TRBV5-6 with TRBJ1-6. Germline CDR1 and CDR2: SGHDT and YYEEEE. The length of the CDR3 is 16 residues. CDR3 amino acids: CASSSPRATVNSPLHF. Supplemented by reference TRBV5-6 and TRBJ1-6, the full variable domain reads DAGVTQSPTHLIKTRGQQVTLRCSPKSGHDTVSWYQQALGQGPQFIFQYYEEEERQRGNFPDRFSGHQFPNYSSELNVNALLLGDSALYLCASSSPRATVNSPLHFGNGTRLTVT.

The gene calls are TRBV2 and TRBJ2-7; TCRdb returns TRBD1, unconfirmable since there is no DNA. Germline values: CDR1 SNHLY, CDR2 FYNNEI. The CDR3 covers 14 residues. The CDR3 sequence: CASSAYLGAYEQYF.

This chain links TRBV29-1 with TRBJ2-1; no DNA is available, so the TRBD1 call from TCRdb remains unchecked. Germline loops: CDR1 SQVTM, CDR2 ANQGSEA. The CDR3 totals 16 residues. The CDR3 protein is CSVRPVGQGVGNEQFF.

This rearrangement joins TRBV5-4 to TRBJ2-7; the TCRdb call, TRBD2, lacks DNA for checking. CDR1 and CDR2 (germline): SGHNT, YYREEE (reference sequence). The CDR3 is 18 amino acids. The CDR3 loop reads CASSGPLNSGASSYEQYF.

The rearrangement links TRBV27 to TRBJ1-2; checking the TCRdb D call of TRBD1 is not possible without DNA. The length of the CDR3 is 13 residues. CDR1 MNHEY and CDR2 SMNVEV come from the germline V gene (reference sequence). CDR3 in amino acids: CASSEGARSGYTF.

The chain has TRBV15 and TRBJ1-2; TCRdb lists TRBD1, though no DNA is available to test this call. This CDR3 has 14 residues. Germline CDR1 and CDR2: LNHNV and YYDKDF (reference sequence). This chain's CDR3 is CATSPDRGNYGYTF. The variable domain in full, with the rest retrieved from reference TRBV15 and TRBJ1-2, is DAMVIQNPRYQVTQFGKPVTLSCSQTLNHNVMYWYQQKSSQAPKLLFHYYDKDFNNEADTPDNFQSRRPNTSFCFLDIRSPGLGDTAMYLCATSPDRGNYGYTFGSGTRLTVV.

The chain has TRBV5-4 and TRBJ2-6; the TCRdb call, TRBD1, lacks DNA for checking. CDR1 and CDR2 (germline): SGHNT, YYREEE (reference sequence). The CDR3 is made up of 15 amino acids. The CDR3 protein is CASGTGDSGANVLTF. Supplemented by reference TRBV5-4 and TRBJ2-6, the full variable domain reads ETGVTQSPTHLIKTRGQQVTLRCSSQSGHNTVSWYQQALGQGPQFIFQYYREEENGRGNFPPRFSGLQFPNYSSELNVNALELDDSALYLCASGTGDSGANVLTFGAGSRLTVL.

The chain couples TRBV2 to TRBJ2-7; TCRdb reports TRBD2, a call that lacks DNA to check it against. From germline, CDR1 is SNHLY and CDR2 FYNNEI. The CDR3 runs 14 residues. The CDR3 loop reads CASSELAGVDEQYF.

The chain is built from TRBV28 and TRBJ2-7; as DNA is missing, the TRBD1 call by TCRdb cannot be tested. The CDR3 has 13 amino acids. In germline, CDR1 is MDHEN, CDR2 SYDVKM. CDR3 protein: CASSLNQGVEQYF.